This entry lists 25 T cell receptor beta chains sequenced from one sample in a study of CD8 T cells in ankylosing spondylitis. One entry per CDR3 protein results from TCRdb running MiXCR on the 5' RACE reads. The table has around 9,100 distinct CDR3 sequences, roughly 6% seen once. Sequenced: blood, either unsorted or a sorted T cell fraction (not recorded which). The source of these receptors is a female donor with ankylosing spondylitis or in good health (not recorded which).

Only a few counts were recorded for this clonotype. This sequence joins TRBV9 and TRBJ1-4; D unresolved. The CDR3 covers 14 residues. In germline, CDR1 is SGDLS, CDR2 YYNGEE. V was cut by 4 bases and J by 8 bases, with 15 bases left in between. In DNA form, the CDR3 reads TGTGCCAGCAGCAAAGGTCAGGATTGGGAAAAACTGTTTTTT. The encoded protein is CASSKGQDWEKLFF.

The rearrangement joins TRBV9 to TRBJ2-5, with 9 bases fitting TRBD1. Germline-derived CDR1 and CDR2 are SGDLS and YYNGEE. V gave up 4 bases and J gave up 5 bases; unmatched junction bases: 9. There are 15 residues in the CDR3. CDR3 region: CASSLGQGIAETQYF. CDR3 DNA sequence: TGTGCCAGCAGCCTCGGACAGGGGATAGCGGAGACCCAGTACTTC. The full variable domain, rest sourced from reference TRBV9 and TRBJ2-5, is DSGVTQTPKHLITATGQRVTLRCSPRSGDLSVYWYQQSLDQGLQFLIQYYNGEERAKGNILERFSAQQFPDLHSELNLSSLELGDSALYFCASSLGQGIAETQYFGPGTRLLVL.

This clonotype was seen many times. The junction and the germline gene differ at one end; a read error may be behind it. The V and J genes are TRBV12-3 or TRBV12-4 and TRBJ2-7; 12 positions match TRBD2. This CDR3 region has 19 residues. CDR3 nucleotide sequence: TGTGCCATCAGTCCCACGACTAGCGGGAGAGCCTCTAACGACTACGAGCAGTACTTC. Its translation is CAISPTTSGRASNDYEQYF.

This clonotype was detected many times. The chain recombines TRBV9 with TRBJ2-5; D might be TRBD2 (5 bases). This CDR3 region has 18 residues. CDR1 and CDR2 (germline): SGDLS, YYNGEE. V lost 0 bases and J lost 1, with 19 bases in between. The CDR3 region has the DNA TGTGCCAGCAGCGTAGCAGACGGGGATGTAGGTCGCCAAGAGACCCAGTACTTC. Encoded protein: CASSVADGDVGRQETQYF.

Many counts were recorded for this clonotype. The chain has TRBV9 and TRBJ2-2; D not certain. The CDR3 consists of 12 residues. CDR1 is SGDLS, CDR2 YYNGEE, per germline. The ends were cut back, 3 bases at V and 7 bases at J, with 7 bases in the middle. The CDR3 nucleotides are TGTGCCAGCAGCGCAACGGGCGGGGAGCTGTTTTTT. Translation gives CASSATGGELFF. Based on the CDR3 plus reference TRBV9 and TRBJ2-2, the full variable domain is DSGVTQTPKHLITATGQRVTLRCSPRSGDLSVYWYQQSLDQGLQFLIQYYNGEERAKGNILERFSAQQFPDLHSELNLSSLELGDSALYFCASSATGGELFFGEGSRLTVL.

In its sample, this clonotype ranks as medium-sized (0.01 to 0.1%). The V and J genes are TRBV9 and TRBJ1-5, with D possibly TRBD1 on 6 matching bases. The CDR3 consists of 15 residues. V gave up 4 bases and J gave up 5 bases, with 16 bases separating them. Per the germline V gene, CDR1 is SGDLS and CDR2 is YYNGEE. As DNA, the CDR3 is TGTGCCAGCAGCCCCCGAGGGGGAAACCATCAGCCCCAGCATTTT. Its translation: CASSPRGGNHQPQHF.

This chain connects TRBV21-1 to TRBJ2-1; the tabulated D call, TRBD2, remains unverified against the DNA. TRBV21-1 is marked as a pseudogene. This CDR3 region has 17 residues. The CDR3 here is CASSASPGLAGGTEQFF. The CDR3 DNA reads TGTGCCAGCAGCGCGTCCCCGGGACTAGCGGGAGGCACTGAGCAGTTCTTC.

This clonotype was seen a handful of times. The rearrangement uses TRBV9 and TRBJ2-1; 10 positions agree with TRBD2. V trimming: 2 bases; J trimming: 7 bases; junction bases outside the gene matches: 15. The V gene's germline CDR1 is SGDLS and CDR2 YYNGEE. The CDR3 totals 18 residues. The DNA of the CDR3 is TGTGCCAGCAGCGTCGGCGCGGCAGCGGGAGGGCCGGGGAATGAGCAGTTCTTC. Encoded protein: CASSVGAAAGGPGNEQFF.

This clonotype was seen many times. J is TRBJ2-3 and V is TRBV9; unclear D gene. Germline CDR1 and CDR2: SGDLS and YYNGEE. Between the trimmed V and J ends, which lost 0 bases and 0 bases, there was a span of 11 bases. The CDR3 is 16 amino acids. The CDR3: CASSVGERASTDTQYF. DNA of the CDR3: TGTGCCAGCAGCGTAGGGGAAAGGGCTAGCACAGATACGCAGTATTTT.

In this sample, this clonotype turned up many times. The genes are TRBV9 and TRBJ1-1, with D perhaps TRBD1 (6 bases). The CDR3 is made up of 15 amino acids. Trimming cost V 0 bases and J 7 bases, with 16 bases left between them. CDR1 and CDR2 (germline): SGDLS, YYNGEE. In nucleotides, the CDR3 is TGTGCCAGCAGCGTAGACGGGGGCGAGGGCCTTGAAGCTTTCTTT. Protein sequence: CASSVDGGEGLEAFF.

This clonotype was observed many times. J is TRBJ2-1 and V is TRBV9, with TRBD2 matching 12 bases. The V and J ends lost 0 bases and 8 bases, in that order; junction bases with no gene match: 9. The CDR3 runs 17 residues. Looked up from germline, CDR1 is SGDLS and CDR2 is YYNGEE. In DNA, the CDR3 is TGTGCCAGCAGCGTAGCAGCGAGACTAGCGGGAGTCTATGAGCAGTTCTTC. This translates into CASSVAARLAGVYEQFF.

This clonotype was counted at least ten times. V usage is TRBV9 and J usage is TRBJ1-2; 10 nucleotides match TRBD1. Germline V gene lookup returns CDR1 SGDLS and CDR2 YYNGEE. The CDR3 contains 14 residues. Trimming cost V 0 bases and J 6 bases; bases outside gene matches: 2. The CDR3 here is CASSVDGTGDGYTF. CDR3 DNA: TGTGCCAGCAGCGTAGATGGGACAGGGGATGGCTACACCTTC.

By proportion, this clonotype is medium-sized (0.01 to 0.1%). This sequence joins TRBV9 and TRBJ1-4, with D unresolved. The CDR3 runs 14 residues. V was clipped by 4 bases and J by 4 bases, with 11 bases between them. The germline gives CDR1 SGDLS, CDR2 YYNGEE. In nucleotides, the CDR3 is TGTGCCAGCAGCCAAGGGCAGTTTAATGAAAAACTGTTTTTT. As protein: CASSQGQFNEKLFF.

In this sample, this clonotype turned up many times. The chain uses TRBV9 and TRBJ2-3; D could derive from TRBD1 or TRBD2 (5 bases each). The CDR3 extends over 12 amino acids. V gave up 5 bases and J gave up 5 bases, with 9 bases separating them. Germline loops: CDR1 SGDLS, CDR2 YYNGEE. Here the CDR3 reads CASSGGKDTQYF. The CDR3 nucleotides read TGTGCCAGCAGTGGGGGTAAAGATACGCAGTATTTT.

J is TRBJ1-1 and V is TRBV10-1, with D hard to call. CDR3 length: 13 residues. Looked up from germline, CDR1 is WNHNN and CDR2 is SYGVQD (reference sequence). V was cut by 2 bases and J by 0 bases, with 4 bases left in between. The CDR3 DNA is TGCGCCAGCAGTGAGGGGTTGAACACTGAAGCTTTCTTT. As protein: CASSEGLNTEAFF.

This clonotype was counted at least ten times. The chain is built from TRBV9 and TRBJ1-4, with D possibly being TRBD1 (5 bases). CDR3 length: 14 amino acids. Germline V gene sequence: CDR1 SGDLS, CDR2 YYNGEE. Trimming took off 4 bases at V and 6 bases at J, with 13 bases between the two ends. In DNA, the CDR3 is TGTGCCAGCAGCTCCCCAGGGTTCGATGAAAAACTGTTTTTT. As protein: CASSSPGFDEKLFF. The full variable domain, with the rest looked up from reference TRBV9 and TRBJ1-4, is DSGVTQTPKHLITATGQRVTLRCSPRSGDLSVYWYQQSLDQGLQFLIQYYNGEERAKGNILERFSAQQFPDLHSELNLSSLELGDSALYFCASSSPGFDEKLFFGSGTQLSVL.

This clonotype was counted ten times or more. J is TRBJ2-2 and V is TRBV9, with TRBD2 matching 8 bases. V gave up 2 bases and J gave up 4 bases; unmatched junction bases: 4. Germline V gives CDR1 SGDLS, CDR2 YYNGEE. The CDR3 consists of 15 residues. CDR3 DNA: TGTGCCAGCAGCGTCGTAGCGGGAAGCACCGGGGAGCTGTTTTTT. This gives the protein CASSVVAGSTGELFF.

This clonotype appeared a few times. V usage is TRBV9 and J usage is TRBJ2-3; D remains unclear. Germline V gene lookup returns CDR1 SGDLS and CDR2 YYNGEE. The CDR3 has 16 amino acids. Trimming shortened V by 3 bases and J by 7 bases, and 21 bases separated the two germline ends. In DNA, the CDR3 is TGTGCCAGCAGCGAGGTCCCCCGGCGGTCCGGAAATACGCAGTATTTT. It specifies CASSEVPRRSGNTQYF. Full variable domain (rest looked up from reference TRBV9 and TRBJ2-3): DSGVTQTPKHLITATGQRVTLRCSPRSGDLSVYWYQQSLDQGLQFLIQYYNGEERAKGNILERFSAQQFPDLHSELNLSSLELGDSALYFCASSEVPRRSGNTQYFGPGTRLTVL.

This clonotype was detected ten times or more. The V and J genes are TRBV9 and TRBJ2-7; possible D gene TRBD1, 6 bases. This CDR3 spans 13 amino acids. V was trimmed by 3 bases and J by 3 bases, leaving 10 bases between them. CDR1 is SGDLS and CDR2 is YYNGEE in the germline V gene. CDR3 loop: CASSAWDNYEQYF. Here the CDR3 DNA reads TGTGCCAGCAGCGCCTGGGACAACTACGAGCAGTACTTC.

To note about this clonotype: Relative to the germline gene, one junction end is altered; a read error may explain this. This chain joins TRBV9 and TRBJ2-3, with D maybe TRBD1 (5 bases). Germline CDR1 SGDLS, CDR2 YYNGEE. The CDR3 contains 13 residues. CDR3 region: CASGVEGADTQYF. CDR3 coding DNA: TGTGCCAGCGGCGTAGAAGGGGCAGATACGCAGTATTTT. Combining the CDR3 with reference TRBV9 and TRBJ2-3 gives the whole variable domain DSGVTQTPKHLITATGQRVTLRCSPRSGDLSVYWYQQSLDQGLQFLIQYYNGEERAKGNILERFSAQQFPDLHSELNLSSLELGDSALYFCASGVEGADTQYFGPGTRLTVL.

This clonotype showed up many times. DNA for the CDR3: TGTGCCAGCAGCGACGCAGGGGTGCCCAATCAGCCCCAGCATTTT. Translating gives CASSDAGVPNQPQHF. The genes are TRBV9 and TRBJ1-5, with a weak D call TRBD1 (6 bases). Looked up from germline, CDR1 is SGDLS and CDR2 is YYNGEE. V was cut by 3 bases and J by 3 bases, with 13 bases left in between. This CDR3 region has 15 residues.

This clonotype showed up many times. This sequence joins TRBV9 and TRBJ2-1, with 7 bases fitting TRBD2. J lost 2 bases, V lost 0 bases, and 2 bases had no gene match. In germline, CDR1 is SGDLS, CDR2 YYNGEE. CDR3 size: 15 residues. This CDR3 reads CASSVGSGAYNEQFF. The CDR3 coding sequence is TGTGCCAGCAGCGTAGGGAGCGGGGCCTACAATGAGCAGTTCTTC.

By its share, this clonotype is medium-sized. The CDR3, as DNA: TGTGCCAGCGGTTCTAGCAGGAGCTCCTACAATGAGCAGTTCTTC. Translation gives CASGSSRSSYNEQFF. This chain links TRBV9 with TRBJ2-1, with D possibly being TRBD2 (5 bases). Germline V gives CDR1 SGDLS, CDR2 YYNGEE. The CDR3 sequence is 15 residues long. Trimming removed 7 bases at V and 0 bases at J, with 14 bases between.

This sequence joins TRBV9 and TRBJ2-5; 16 nucleotides align to TRBD2. The CDR3 length is 16 residues. The germline V gene encodes CDR1 SGDLS and CDR2 YYNGEE. Trimming cost V 3 bases and J 5 bases; bases outside gene matches: 4. DNA for the CDR3: TGTGCCAGCAGCGCCGGGACTAGCGGGGGGGGGGAGACCCAGTACTTC. Protein sequence: CASSAGTSGGGETQYF.

This clonotype showed up many times. This sequence joins TRBV9 and TRBJ2-7; D is tentatively TRBD1 or TRBD2 (6 bases each). Looked up from germline, CDR1 is SGDLS and CDR2 is YYNGEE. This CDR3 contains 16 residues. Trimming removed 3 bases from V and 2 bases from J, with 18 bases in between. The chain's CDR3 is CASSGGRRDQTYEQYF. The DNA of the CDR3 is TGTGCCAGCAGCGGGGGGCGGCGGGACCAAACCTACGAGCAGTACTTC. The variable domain in full, with the rest retrieved from reference TRBV9 and TRBJ2-7, is DSGVTQTPKHLITATGQRVTLRCSPRSGDLSVYWYQQSLDQGLQFLIQYYNGEERAKGNILERFSAQQFPDLHSELNLSSLELGDSALYFCASSGGRRDQTYEQYFGPGTRLTVT.